Reported below is one TCR beta chain. The protocol was immunoSEQ multiplex PCR, while the TCRdb copy is restricted to in-frame clones and leaves out a portion. There are around 80,000 clones in the sample; nearly 95% occur only once, and around 1% lies in the top ten. This sample stems from a study of T cell changes during pregnancy in multiple sclerosis. This CDR3 spans 15 amino acids. J was trimmed by 10 bases and V by 5 bases; bases with no gene match: 6. The V gene's germline CDR1 is LNHDA and CDR2 SQIVND (reference sequence). The sequence came from a female donor with multiple sclerosis, enrolled in a pregnancy study. The specimen was peripheral blood, collected in the second trimester of pregnancy. The V and J genes are TRBV19 and TRBJ2-1; 15 bases match TRBD2. Written as DNA, the CDR3 is TGTGCCAGTAGTGGACTAGCGGGAGGGCCCGGGGAGCAGTTCTTC. Protein sequence: CASSGLAGGPGEQFF.